What follows describes a single T cell receptor beta chain. Its antigen target is currently unknown. The sample holds no much larger clone one base away, and base qualities are not on file. The CDR3 numbers 14 residues from cysteine through phenylalanine. Only the CDR3 DNA is retained, 42 bases long and in frame from the first base. Looking up the germline V gene yields CDR1 SGDLS and CDR2 YYNGEE. Trimming at the junction amounts to 0 bases on V and 7 bases on J, and the germline ends lie 8 bases apart. This sample was taken from a study of beta chain features in type 1 diabetes (dated by TCRdb to the late 2010s). About the study as a whole: Patients and healthy donors did not differ in mean age, gender distribution, total cell number or subset yield. A total of 107,917,701 sorted cells were examined across all samples, and RNA yield correlated strongly with the number of cells per subset. In the study, TCRB repertoires of sorted circulating CD4+ T cell subsets from recently diagnosed type 1 diabetes patients were compared with those of matched healthy donors. Regulatory and stem cell-like memory subsets were obtained from only 8 patients and roughly 8 healthy donors, while naive and central memory subsets were obtained from all 28 donors.

Beyond this particular receptor, the publication reports: Shorter templates might have been favored by PCR, but patient and control samples were amplified and corrected together, so both groups would have been affected equally by any skew. A moderate but significant shortening of TCRB CDR3 length was observed in type 1 diabetes patients in all four CD4+ subsets. Only small numbers of individuals were included in the HLA sub-analyses, which left unresolved whether HLA type had any influence on TCRB rearrangement. At VDJ recombination sites, type 1 diabetes patients had fewer insertions and more deleted nucleotides, which implies abnormalities in thymic rearrangement. Because cDNA was sequenced instead of genomic DNA, activated cells with high expression could be over-represented, although the groups did not differ in activation or CD3 levels. Naive, central memory and regulatory TCRB repertoires appeared to be more similar among patients than among healthy donors.

All of the isolated RNA was reverse transcribed with the High Capacity cDNA Reverse Transcription Kit, so expressed TCRB transcripts were sequenced. Naive, central memory and regulatory T cell samples underwent deep immunoSEQ sequencing, averaging roughly 3.5 million total reads per sample. Sorted cells were lysed in RLT buffer, and RNA was extracted using DNase-treated RNeasy Micro or Mini kits according to cell number. To prevent cross-contamination, every cell subset was processed on its own, while patient and healthy donor samples were processed together. TCRB sequences were amplified from cDNA with the immunoSEQ multiplex PCR, producing 87-bp fragments spanning the CDR3 region. The amplicons were sequenced using the Illumina HiSeq platform. The authors processed their data as follows. PCR bias was corrected computationally using synthetic template baselines, and reads within Hamming distance 2 were collapsed, with unmergeable singletons discarded. By aligning reads against IMGT, V, D and J genes, CDR3 length, and insertions or deletions at six rearrangement sites were assigned. Clonotype counts were normalized to sorted cell number within each subset before computing true diversity and Gini coefficients with the tcR R package. Repertoire sharing was quantified using the overlap coefficient calculated on TCRB nucleotide sequences. As a proxy for the pre-selection repertoire, out-of-frame TCRB sequences from naive cells were analyzed. TCRdb's version of the immuneACCESS table is confined to in-frame rearrangements and falls short of the full clone set. An unresolved V gene accounts for under half of the shortfall where checked; the remainder is of unknown origin. Clonal size and the V and J genes are those of that table, whereas D and trimming came from the DNA. The sample contains 150,000 or so clones, around 63% of them found a single time. Of the sample, roughly 0.095% falls within the top ten clones.

A single peripheral blood draw of around 0.11 L on average was collected from each donor into heparinised tubes. A BD FACSAria II was used to sort naive, central memory, regulatory and stem cell-like memory CD4+ T cells with a panel that included CD45RO, CCR7, CD25, CD127, CD95 and CD27. Purity was above 95% for every sorted population. PBMCs were isolated immediately by Lymphoprep density gradient centrifugation and stained directly without culture. To minimize batch effects, samples were stained and sorted in pairs, one healthy donor with one patient per experiment. The TCR comes from a man in his thirties or forties with type 1 diabetes. The chain is assembled from TRBV9 and TRBJ1-6; no D gene can be assigned with confidence. The sequenced sample was naive CD4+ T cells from blood. The meaning of the sample's cell subset or site label: true naive CD4+ T cells. The sequenced DNA is TGTGCCAGCAGCGTAGGAGGGTCCAATTCACCCCTCCACTTT. Its protein reads: CASSVGGSNSPLHF.